This T cell receptor beta chain is drawn from a study of radiotherapy plus CTLA-4 blockade in lung cancer (dated by TCRdb to between 2017 and 2018). With respect to the entire study: Objective responses occurred in more than 15% of enrolled patients, and under 40% achieved disease control. Study-wide findings and limitations: TCR clones derived from tumors expanded in peripheral blood after treatment with radiotherapy and ipilimumab. Increased serum interferon-beta after radiation, together with early dynamic changes in blood T cell clones, were reported to be the strongest predictors of response.

From the cysteine up to the phenylalanine, the CDR3 has a length of 15 residues. The sequence is cut down to CDR3 DNA, 45 bases in frame from base 1. V and J are trimmed by 5 bases and 1 base, and the gene matches miss 6 bases of the junction. Via the germline V gene (reference sequence), CDR1 is SEHNR and CDR2 FQNEAQ. Library prep was done by the immunoSEQ multiplex PCR assay. TCRdb retrieved this table from immuneACCESS and kept in-frame rearrangements only. Not all clones are present; in checked studies, unresolved V genes account for under half, and no reason is known for the remainder. This sample is represented by 120,000 or so clones; about 87% of them were singletons. 6.9% of the sample rests with the top ten. Focal radiation therapy combined with CTLA-4 blockade (ipilimumab) was tested in patients with chemo-refractory metastatic non-small-cell lung cancer. This clone was seen only once. Its antigen remains unidentified. Base qualities are not at hand, and no much larger clone is one base apart.

Sequencing was performed on peripheral blood, taken from a patient treated with radiotherapy plus ipilimumab. The chain joins TRBV7-9 to TRBJ2-3, and 7 junction bases match TRBD1. The receptor comes from a human donor with non-small cell lung cancer that progressed on radiotherapy plus ipilimumab. The CDR3: CASSQRGPGTDTQYF. The bases read TGTGCCAGCAGCCAAAGGGGGCCGGGCACAGATACGCAGTATTTT.